The entry below describes one TCR beta chain. Antigen: not known. Construction of the TCRbeta library involved unique molecular identifiers. TCRdb ran MiXCR on the PCR reads and lists one entry per CDR3 protein. The repertoire has over 400,000 distinct CDR3 sequences, 43% of them found once; the top ten carry roughly 27%. These data belong to a study of T-cell reconstitution after alpha-beta-depleted transplantation in children. Study observations and caveats: Surviving recipient T cells and thymic progenitors accounted for the high day-60 TCRbeta diversity observed in some patients. Diversity and T-cell counts at one year after transplant derived mostly from new T cells. Expanded graft clones, several hundred of them, were reportedly the source of alpha-beta T cells about two months after transplant.

The sequence was collected from a girl aged 2 to 9 with aplastic anemia, due to receive a stem cell transplant. The sequencing here drew on PBMCs, taken before TCRalphabeta/CD19-depleted stem cell transplant.

CDR3 sequence reads: CASSQGAGTIDTGELFF. The CDR3 DNA reads TGCGCCAGCAGCCAGGGGGCCGGGACTATAGACACCGGGGAGCTGTTTTTT. The chain links TRBV4-1 to TRBJ2-2; tentative D call: TRBD2 (7 bases). The CDR3 runs 17 residues. Germline V lookup: CDR1 MGHRA, CDR2 YSYEKL. The ends were cut back, 3 bases at V and 3 bases at J, with 17 bases in the middle.